The rows below give T cell receptor beta chains drawn from one sample of a study of T cell responses to AZD1222 COVID-19 vaccine. The table came from immunoSEQ multiplex PCR; TCRdb's copy has only in-frame clones and leaves some out. The data show about 140,000 clones, with roughly 89% seen just once and approximately 6% held by the top ten. The sample consisted of peripheral blood, taken on day 0 of AZD1222 vaccination. The receptors come from an adult in good health. CDR3s include the opening cysteine and the closing phenylalanine or tryptophan. A D gene is named only where the DNA matches it firmly. Expanded clones are given a class, and other clones once, few, many or no size at all.

v_gene: TRBV29-1
abundance: -
d_gene: TRBD1
len: 14
j_gene: TRBJ1-5
CDR3nt: TGCAGCGTCTGGACAGGGATAAGCAATCAGCCCCAGCATTTT
CDR3aa: CSVWTGISNQPQHF

v_gene: TRBV4-1
abundance: -
d_gene: TRBD1
len: 15
j_gene: TRBJ2-4
CDR3nt: TGCGCCAGCAGCCAAGTTAGGGACAGGGGTAACATTCAGTACTTC
CDR3aa: CASSQVRDRGNIQYF

v_gene: TRBV19
abundance: -
d_gene: -
len: 13
j_gene: TRBJ2-3
CDR3nt: TGTGCCAGTAGTATGGACAGTCCAGATACGCAGTATTTT
CDR3aa: CASSMDSPDTQYF

v_gene: TRBV11-3
abundance: few
d_gene: -
len: 20
j_gene: TRBJ2-7
CDR3nt: TGTGCCAGCAGCTTCTGCCATGGAACGAGGGGCCGGAATCTATTTTGCGAGCAGTACTTC
CDR3aa: CASSFCHGTRGRNLFCEQYF

v_gene: TRBV5-1
abundance: -
d_gene: -
len: 14
j_gene: TRBJ2-3
CDR3nt: TGCGCCAGCAGCTTAAGGGCCCCCACAGATACGCAGTATTTT
CDR3aa: CASSLRAPTDTQYF

v_gene: TRBV30
abundance: -
d_gene: -
len: 19
j_gene: TRBJ2-1
CDR3nt: TGTGCCTGGAGATACCGGACAGGGGCTAGCGGGAACCCCTACAATGAGCAGTTCTTC
CDR3aa: CAWRYRTGASGNPYNEQFF

v_gene: TRBV19
abundance: -
d_gene: -
len: 13
j_gene: TRBJ1-1
CDR3nt: TGTGCCAGTAGTATCTCATTTAACACTGAAGCTTTCTTT
CDR3aa: CASSISFNTEAFF

v_gene: TRBV5-1
abundance: -
d_gene: TRBD1
len: 13
j_gene: TRBJ1-1
CDR3nt: TGCGCCAGCAGCTTGGGGCAGGGGGCAGGAGCTTTCTTT
CDR3aa: CASSLGQGAGAFF

v_gene: TRBV4-2
abundance: few
d_gene: TRBD2
len: 16
j_gene: TRBJ2-2
CDR3nt: TGTGCCAGCAGCCAAGAGATACGACTAGCGGCCGGGGAGCTGTTTTTT
CDR3aa: CASSQEIRLAAGELFF

v_gene: TRBV27
abundance: -
d_gene: TRBD1
len: 14
j_gene: TRBJ1-5
CDR3nt: TGTGCCAGCAGTGCCATCGCGACAGGGCTGCCCCAGCATTTT
CDR3aa: CASSAIATGLPQHF

v_gene: TRBV5-1
abundance: -
d_gene: -
len: 14
j_gene: TRBJ1-1
CDR3nt: TGCGCCAGCAGCTTGAACAGAGCGAACACTGAAGCTTTCTTT
CDR3aa: CASSLNRANTEAFF

v_gene: TRBV28
abundance: -
d_gene: TRBD1
len: 15
j_gene: TRBJ1-4
CDR3nt: TGTGCCAGCAGTGACCCAGGGGGTTTTAATGAAAAACTGTTTTTT
CDR3aa: CASSDPGGFNEKLFF

v_gene: TRBV30
abundance: -
d_gene: -
len: 13
j_gene: TRBJ2-2
CDR3nt: TGTGCCTGGAGTGTCGGGCTTGCCGGGGAGCTGTTTTTT
CDR3aa: CAWSVGLAGELFF

v_gene: TRBV9
abundance: -
d_gene: TRBD2
len: 15
j_gene: TRBJ2-1
CDR3nt: TGTGCCAGCAGCGCTAGCGGGAGGGCCTACAATGAGCAGTTCTTC
CDR3aa: CASSASGRAYNEQFF

v_gene: TRBV11-2
abundance: -
d_gene: -
len: 12
j_gene: TRBJ2-3
CDR3nt: TGTGCCAGCAGCCGGGGAGGAGATACGCAGTATTTT
CDR3aa: CASSRGGDTQYF

v_gene: TRBV24-1
abundance: -
d_gene: -
len: 15
j_gene: TRBJ2-5
CDR3nt: TGTGCCACCAGTGAGCCCAGCGGTCCTGGGGAGACCCAGTACTTC
CDR3aa: CATSEPSGPGETQYF

v_gene: TRBV6-5
abundance: -
d_gene: -
len: 13
j_gene: TRBJ2-3
CDR3nt: TGTGCCAGCAGTTACGGGGGGAAAGATACGCAGTATTTT
CDR3aa: CASSYGGKDTQYF

v_gene: TRBV7-2
abundance: once
d_gene: TRBD2
len: 14
j_gene: TRBJ2-7
CDR3nt: TGTGCCAGCAGCAACCTAGCGGGAGGGTTCGAGCAGTACTTC
CDR3aa: CASSNLAGGFEQYF

v_gene: TRBV27
abundance: -
d_gene: -
len: 14
j_gene: TRBJ1-2
CDR3nt: TGTGCCAGCAGTTCCGAGGCAGCTAACTATGGCTACACCTTC
CDR3aa: CASSSEAANYGYTF

v_gene: TRBV28
abundance: -
d_gene: TRBD1
len: 14
j_gene: TRBJ2-7
CDR3nt: TGTGCCAGCTACCAATCGGACAGGTACTACGAGCAGTACTTC
CDR3aa: CASYQSDRYYEQYF

v_gene: TRBV7-2
abundance: -
d_gene: TRBD1
len: 17
j_gene: TRBJ1-3
CDR3nt: TGTGCCAGCAGTAGGGACTCGGGACAGGGGGCTGGAAACACCATATATTTT
CDR3aa: CASSRDSGQGAGNTIYF

v_gene: TRBV5-5
abundance: -
d_gene: -
len: 15
j_gene: TRBJ2-7
CDR3nt: TGTGCCAGCAGCTTAACAGGGACCCCCCCCTACGAGCAGTACTTC
CDR3aa: CASSLTGTPPYEQYF

v_gene: TRBV4-3
abundance: -
d_gene: -
len: 15
j_gene: TRBJ1-1
CDR3nt: TGCGCCAGCAGCCAGGGATTGGGGGGCGCCACTGAAGCTTTCTTT
CDR3aa: CASSQGLGGATEAFF

v_gene: TRBV28
abundance: -
d_gene: -
len: 17
j_gene: TRBJ1-2
CDR3nt: TGTGCCAGCAGGCAAATTGAGGGTCAGGAGTTAAACTATGGCTACACCTTC
CDR3aa: CASRQIEGQELNYGYTF

v_gene: TRBV27
abundance: -
d_gene: -
len: 14
j_gene: TRBJ1-4
CDR3nt: TGTGCCAGCAGTTTACTTGGCTTGGGTGAAAAACTGTTTTTT
CDR3aa: CASSLLGLGEKLFF

v_gene: TRBV12-5
abundance: -
d_gene: TRBD2
len: 15
j_gene: TRBJ2-1
CDR3nt: TGTGCTAGTGGTTTGAGCGGCGGGGGCTACAATGAGCAGTTCTTC
CDR3aa: CASGLSGGGYNEQFF

v_gene: TRBV20-1
abundance: -
d_gene: -
len: 11
j_gene: TRBJ1-2
CDR3nt: TGCAGTGCTAGAGAAGTAGGTGGCTACACCTTC
CDR3aa: CSAREVGGYTF

v_gene: TRBV2
abundance: few
d_gene: -
len: 10
j_gene: TRBJ2-7
CDR3nt: TGTGCCAGCAGTTCGAACGAGCAGTACTTC
CDR3aa: CASSSNEQYF

v_gene: TRBV7-2
abundance: -
d_gene: -
len: 13
j_gene: TRBJ2-3
CDR3nt: TGTGCCAGCAGCTCCCGGGGTCCAGATACGCAGTATTTT
CDR3aa: CASSSRGPDTQYF

v_gene: TRBV6-2/TRBV6-3
abundance: -
d_gene: -
len: 14
j_gene: TRBJ1-1
CDR3nt: TGTGCCAGCAGTTATCCCGGGACTGGGACTGAAGCTTTCTTT
CDR3aa: CASSYPGTGTEAFF

v_gene: TRBV25-1
abundance: -
d_gene: -
len: 15
j_gene: TRBJ2-1
CDR3nt: TGTGCCAGCAGCAGGGGGGAAAGCTCCTACAATGAGCAGTTCTTC
CDR3aa: CASSRGESSYNEQFF

v_gene: TRBV7-9
abundance: -
d_gene: -
len: 14
j_gene: TRBJ1-1
CDR3nt: TGTGCCAGCAGCCCCCCTGTGGAGAAGTTGAAAGCTTTCTTT
CDR3aa: CASSPPVEKLKAFF

v_gene: TRBV6-5
abundance: -
d_gene: -
len: 15
j_gene: TRBJ1-4
CDR3nt: TGTGCCAGCAGTTACCCGGGGAAAGGAGACGAAAAACTGTTTTTT
CDR3aa: CASSYPGKGDEKLFF

v_gene: TRBV5-4
abundance: -
d_gene: TRBD1
len: 17
j_gene: TRBJ2-6
CDR3nt: TGTGCCAGCGCCTCGTCGGCCAGGGGGCCTGGGGCCAACGTCCTGACTTTC
CDR3aa: CASASSARGPGANVLTF

v_gene: TRBV9
abundance: -
d_gene: -
len: 15
j_gene: TRBJ1-3
CDR3nt: TGTGCCAGCAGCCCCTCGGGCGCTGCCGGAAACACCATATATTTT
CDR3aa: CASSPSGAAGNTIYF

v_gene: TRBV5-1
abundance: -
d_gene: -
len: 14
j_gene: TRBJ1-3
CDR3nt: TGCGCCAGCAGCTTGTCCGGAAAGGTGAACACCATATATTTT
CDR3aa: CASSLSGKVNTIYF

v_gene: TRBV7-8
abundance: -
d_gene: TRBD1
len: 14
j_gene: TRBJ1-2
CDR3nt: TGTGCCAGCTCCAAAAGGGACAGCCCCTATGGCTACACCTTC
CDR3aa: CASSKRDSPYGYTF

v_gene: TRBV12-3/TRBV12-4
abundance: -
d_gene: -
len: 13
j_gene: TRBJ2-1
CDR3nt: TGTGCCAGCAGTTTCCAGGGGCCAGATGAGCAGTTCTTC
CDR3aa: CASSFQGPDEQFF

v_gene: TRBV6-5
abundance: -
d_gene: -
len: 13
j_gene: TRBJ2-5
CDR3nt: TGTGCCAGCACCAGGGAGACTATGGAGACCCAGTACTTC
CDR3aa: CASTRETMETQYF

v_gene: TRBV29-1
abundance: -
d_gene: -
len: 15
j_gene: TRBJ2-3
CDR3nt: TGCAGCGTTGAAACAAGGGCCATGTCCAGGGATACGCAGTATTTT
CDR3aa: CSVETRAMSRDTQYF

v_gene: TRBV7-9
abundance: -
d_gene: -
len: 16
j_gene: TRBJ2-1
CDR3nt: TGTGCCAGCAGCTTAGCGGGTGGAGGACAGCGACGGGAGCAGTTCTTC
CDR3aa: CASSLAGGGQRREQFF

v_gene: TRBV5-6
abundance: -
d_gene: TRBD1
len: 19
j_gene: TRBJ1-5
CDR3nt: TGTGCCAGCAGCTTGGGGAAGGGGGCGCGAGAATATGGCAATCAGCCCCAGCATTTT
CDR3aa: CASSLGKGAREYGNQPQHF

v_gene: TRBV18
abundance: -
d_gene: -
len: 17
j_gene: TRBJ2-3
CDR3nt: TGTGCCAGCTCACCATCCATCGGTCAGGTGGGTGGAGATACGCAGTATTTT
CDR3aa: CASSPSIGQVGGDTQYF

v_gene: TRBV11-3
abundance: -
d_gene: -
len: 14
j_gene: TRBJ2-2
CDR3nt: TGTGCCAGCAGCAGCAGGGTTGGGTCCGGGGAGCTGTTTTTT
CDR3aa: CASSSRVGSGELFF

v_gene: TRBV5-1
abundance: -
d_gene: TRBD1
len: 14
j_gene: TRBJ1-1
CDR3nt: TGCGCCAGCAGCTGGGACAGATTGAACACTGAAGCTTTCTTT
CDR3aa: CASSWDRLNTEAFF